These 14 T cell receptor beta chains were sequenced from one sample in a study of cytomegalovirus exposure and HLA in healthy donors. Primers included in the PCR were 60 Vbeta and 13 Jbeta primers. TCRdb's copy holds only in-frame clones and misses some; the assay was immunoSEQ multiplex PCR. The table includes about 110,000 clones, 60% to 70% detected once. Sequenced: PBMCs. These receptors all stem from a man aged 25-45 years in good health and CMV-seropositive.

The chain joins TRBV5-3 to TRBJ1-6, with D possibly TRBD1 on 6 matching bases. TRBV5-3 counts as an open reading frame of uncertain function. CDR3 length: 11 amino acids. Trimming took off 2 bases at V and 15 bases at J, with 9 bases between the two ends. CDR3 sequence reads: CARSLQGHLHF. The CDR3 DNA sequence: TGTGCCAGAAGCTTACAGGGTCACCTCCACTTT.

The chain couples TRBV7-6 to TRBJ2-5; TRBD2 matches at 8 bases. The CDR3 has 16 amino acids. With 4 bases clipped from V and 1 base from J, the junction kept 8 bases outside the gene matches. The germline V gene encodes CDR1 SGHVS and CDR2 FNYEAQ. The CDR3 sequence: CASSSLAGGIQETQYF. CDR3 coding DNA: TGTGCCAGCAGCTCCCTGGCGGGGGGCATCCAAGAGACCCAGTACTTC.

This chain links TRBV7-8 with TRBJ2-6; possibly TRBD1 for D (6 bases). CDR3 length: 16 residues. V lost 5 bases, J lost 2 bases, and 13 bases lay in between. Germline assignment: CDR1 SGHVS and CDR2 FQNEAQ. The CDR3 nucleotides are TGTGCCAGCAGCCAGGACAGCGACCCTGGGGCCAACGTCCTGACTTTC. Amino acid sequence: CASSQDSDPGANVLTF.

J is TRBJ1-4 and V is TRBV2; 9 positions agree with TRBD1. The CDR3 runs to 15 residues. V dropped 10 bases and J dropped 0; count of bases not matched to a gene: 6. Germline values: CDR1 SNHLY, CDR2 FYNNEI. CDR3 region: CATERDRATNEKLFF. The CDR3 nucleotides are TGTGCCACCGAACGGGACAGGGCAACTAATGAAAAACTGTTTTTT.

This clone is a singleton in its sample. The CDR3 is CASRPTGPNEKLFF. CDR3 nucleotide sequence: TGTGCCAGCAGACCAACAGGGCCTAATGAAAAACTGTTTTTT. The chain couples TRBV16 to TRBJ1-4, with D possibly being TRBD1 (6 bases). From germline, CDR1 is KGHSY and CDR2 FQNENV. With 6 bases removed from V and 3 bases from J, the gap between germline ends came to 11 bases. The CDR3 sequence is 14 residues long.

The chain is built from TRBV15 and TRBJ2-1, with D maybe TRBD2 (5 bases). Germline-derived CDR1 and CDR2 are LNHNV and YYDKDF (reference sequence). This CDR3 has 14 amino acids. Trimming removed 0 bases from V and 12 bases from J, with 15 bases in between. CDR3 DNA sequence: TGTGCCACCAGCAGAGACCCCCAAGCGGACTGGCAGTTCTTC. Residues: CATSRDPQADWQFF.

The rearrangement links TRBV19 to TRBJ1-1, with D unclear. Deletions cut 4 bases from V and 5 bases from J, with 11 bases between. The CDR3 loop spans 13 amino acids. Germline V gives CDR1 LNHDA, CDR2 SQIVND (reference sequence). The CDR3, as DNA: TGTGCCAGTAGTACGGGTGGGAGGACTGAAGCTTTCTTT. As protein: CASSTGGRTEAFF.

The J gene is TRBJ1-6, the V gene TRBV11-3, with D unresolved. Germline V gene sequence: CDR1 SGHNT, CDR2 YENEEA. CDR3 length: 14 residues. V was shortened by 5 bases and J by 2 bases, with 7 bases between the two germline ends. The CDR3 spells CASSAETYNSPLHF. DNA for the CDR3: TGTGCCAGCAGCGCAGAAACCTATAATTCACCCCTCCACTTT.

This rearrangement joins TRBV27 to TRBJ1-2, with 7 positions matching TRBD1. Germline lookup yields CDR1 MNHEY and CDR2 SMNVEV (reference sequence). The CDR3 is 14 amino acids. The trim removed 2 bases at V and 6 bases at J, leaving 6 bases unmatched. The CDR3 DNA reads TGTGCCAGCAGTTTAAAAGGGGGCGTCAATGGCTACACCTTC. Amino acid sequence: CASSLKGGVNGYTF.

The CDR3 DNA sequence: TGTGCCAGCAGTTACCAGGGCCCGAGGACTGAAGCTTTCTTT. This sequence encodes CASSYQGPRTEAFF. V gene TRBV6-5 combines with J gene TRBJ1-1, with D possibly being TRBD1 (5 bases). The germline CDR1 and CDR2 sequences are MNHEY and SVGAGI. CDR3 length: 14 amino acids. V was trimmed by 2 bases and J by 5 bases, leaving 12 bases between them.

V usage is TRBV2 and J usage is TRBJ1-5; D ambiguous. Germline V gives CDR1 SNHLY, CDR2 FYNNEI. The CDR3 runs 16 residues. Trimming stripped 2 bases from V and 1 base from J, with 12 bases between. CDR3 sequence reads: CASSENGRESNQPQHF. CDR3 nucleotides: TGTGCCAGCAGTGAAAACGGACGGGAAAGCAATCAGCCCCAGCATTTT.

J is TRBJ2-5 and V is TRBV7-2; possibly TRBD2 for D (6 bases). The CDR3 totals 16 residues. Germline V gene lookup returns CDR1 SGHTA and CDR2 FQGNSA. The V gene lost 5 bases and the J gene lost 0 bases, with 16 bases spanning the gap. CDR3 loop: CASSPYTGGYQETQYF. CDR3 nucleotides: TGTGCCAGCAGCCCCTATACTGGGGGGTACCAAGAGACCCAGTACTTC.

This clone was seen ten or more times. The chain recombines TRBV5-5 with TRBJ1-4, with unresolved D. Trimming took off 0 bases at V and 9 bases at J, with 9 bases between the two ends. CDR1 is SGHKS and CDR2 is YYEKEE in the germline V gene (reference sequence). This CDR3 region has 13 residues. The chain's CDR3 is CASSLDPGKKLFF. The CDR3 nucleotides are TGTGCCAGCAGCTTGGATCCGGGTAAAAAACTGTTTTTT.

The gene calls are TRBV10-1 and TRBJ2-5; 8 bases map to TRBD1. The closer fit of TRBJ2-7 to the DNA end suggests the J call may be wrong. Germline V gives CDR1 WNHNN, CDR2 SYGVQD (reference sequence). There are 14 residues in the CDR3. The CDR3 sequence is CASSSGDRFNEQYF. DNA for the CDR3: TGCGCCAGCAGTTCGGGGGACAGGTTCAACGAGCAGTACTTC.